Listed here are 12 T cell receptor beta chains from one sample, sequenced in a study of cytomegalovirus exposure and HLA in healthy donors (dated by TCRdb to the late 2010s). The library was produced with the immunoSEQ multiplex PCR assay. In TCRdb, the immuneACCESS table is reduced to in-frame sequences with V and J assigned. These tables do not hold every clone; where another copy was compared, an unresolved V gene accounts for under half, and the others remain unexplained. Across this sample there are some 150,000 clones, with just over 85% seen only once. The biggest ten clones account for 7% to 9% of the sample. The sample consisted of PBMCs. The receptor set was obtained from a woman aged 18-35 years in good health and CMV-seropositive.

CDR3 in amino acids: CASRGTGATNTEAFF. The DNA for the CDR3 is TGTGCCAGCAGAGGGACAGGGGCGACGAACACTGAAGCTTTCTTT. The rearrangement links TRBV28 to TRBJ1-1; 10 bases agree with TRBD1. CDR3 length: 15 amino acids. Germline V lookup: CDR1 MDHEN, CDR2 SYDVKM. V was pared by 6 bases and J by 1 base, with 5 bases of the junction left unmatched. Full variable domain (rest looked up from reference TRBV28 and TRBJ1-1): DVKVTQSSRYLVKRTGEKVFLECVQDMDHENMFWYRQDPGLGLRLIYFSYDVKMKEKGDIPEGYSVSREKKERFSLILESASTNQTSMYLCASRGTGATNTEAFFGQGTRLTVV.

This clone was seen a few times. CDR3 amino acids: CATSQGANVLTF. CDR3 nucleotides: TGTGCCACCAGTCAGGGGGCCAACGTCCTGACTTTC. This chain links TRBV15 with TRBJ2-6, with D unclear. The germline CDR1 and CDR2 sequences are LNHNV and YYDKDF (reference sequence). The CDR3 loop spans 12 amino acids. Trimming cost V 6 bases and J 4 bases, with 4 bases left between them.

This chain links TRBV20-1 with TRBJ2-7; D is perhaps TRBD2 (5 bases). The germline CDR1 and CDR2 sequences are DFQATT and SNEGSKA (reference sequence). There are 9 residues in the CDR3. Trimming left V 3 bases short and J 13 bases short, with 10 bases between. The CDR3 loop is CSASPDYYF. CDR3 DNA sequence: TGCAGTGCTAGTCCCGACTATTACTTC.

This sequence joins TRBV7-3 and TRBJ2-4; D perhaps matches TRBD1 (7 bases). The CDR3 has 16 residues. Trimming pared 7 bases from V and 0 bases from J, leaving 16 bases between. The germline V gene encodes CDR1 SGHTA and CDR2 FQGTGA. CDR3 sequence (DNA): TGTGCCAGCACCCCGCCAGGGGGAGGAGCCAAAAACATTCAGTACTTC. This sequence encodes CASTPPGGGAKNIQYF.

This clone was seen a single time. This rearrangement joins TRBV7-6 to TRBJ2-5, with D perhaps TRBD2 (7 bases). Trimming pared 1 base from V and 5 bases from J, leaving 17 bases between. CDR3 length equals 16 residues. CDR1 is SGHVS, CDR2 FNYEAQ, per germline. CDR3 in DNA: TGTGCCAGCAGCTTAGGGGAGTCGGGGGGCGGGGAGACCCAGTACTTC. This translates into CASSLGESGGGETQYF.

CDR3 coding DNA: TGTGCCACCCTGGACAGCAACTCTGGAAACACCATATATTTT. This sequence encodes CATLDSNSGNTIYF. The chain is built from TRBV28 and TRBJ1-3; tentatively, D is TRBD1 (6 bases). This CDR3 is built from 14 residues. V was shortened by 10 bases and J by 0 bases, with 13 bases between the two germline ends. Germline V lookup: CDR1 MDHEN, CDR2 SYDVKM.

This clone was counted only a few times. This chain joins TRBV6-6 and TRBJ1-5; maybe TRBD1 (5 bases). The V end lost 11 bases, the J end lost 7 bases, and 15 bases lay between the germline ends. Germline V gene lookup returns CDR1 MNHNY and CDR2 SVGAGI (reference sequence). This CDR3 contains 12 residues. The CDR3 loop reads CASRGGEQPQHF. For the CDR3, the DNA is TGTGCCTCCCGCGGGGGGGAGCAGCCCCAGCATTTT.

The CDR3 here is CASAPGGEGWEQYF. In DNA form, the CDR3 reads TGTGCCAGTGCCCCAGGGGGCGAAGGCTGGGAGCAGTACTTC. V is TRBV19 and J is TRBJ2-7; 8 bases fit TRBD1. V shed 8 bases and J 7 bases; nucleotides not matched to a gene: 13. Germline V gene data show CDR1 as LNHDA and CDR2 as SQIVND (reference sequence). The CDR3 is made up of 14 amino acids.

A single count supports this clone. The chain uses TRBV4-1 and TRBJ2-7, with a tentative D call TRBD1 (6 bases). This CDR3 has 15 residues. Trimming pared 5 bases from V and 5 bases from J, leaving 19 bases between. Germline V CDR1 and CDR2: MGHRA, YSYEKL. CDR3 loop: CASSYRPGQWDEQYF. Written as DNA, the CDR3 is TGCGCCAGCAGCTACCGACCGGGACAATGGGACGAGCAGTACTTC.

V is TRBV10-3 and J is TRBJ1-5, with 7 bases lining up with TRBD1. The junction had 18 bases not matched to a gene; V was cut back by 4 bases and J by 12 bases. The CDR3 sequence is 16 residues long. Looked up from germline, CDR1 is ENHRY and CDR2 is SYGVKD. The CDR3 region has the DNA TGTGCCATCAGTGCAGACAGGGAGTCAAGGGACCCGGTCCAGCATTTT. Its protein product is CAISADRESRDPVQHF.

This clone was observed once. The rearrangement links TRBV6-4 to TRBJ1-1, with no clear D. Trimming took 3 bases from V and 1 from J, leaving 6 bases between them. CDR1 and CDR2 (germline): MRHNA, SNTAGT. CDR3 size: 13 residues. Here the CDR3 DNA reads TGTGCCAGCAGTGAATTCTGGAACACTGAAGCTTTCTTT. Amino acid sequence: CASSEFWNTEAFF.

CDR3 residues: CATSRIAGKRDSPLHF. The CDR3 nucleotides read TGTGCCACCAGCAGAATCGCGGGCAAAAGAGACTCACCCCTCCACTTT. This chain joins TRBV15 and TRBJ1-6, with unresolved D. There are 16 residues in the CDR3. Germline V gene data show CDR1 as LNHNV and CDR2 as YYDKDF (reference sequence). Trimming stripped 2 bases from V and 10 bases from J, with 18 bases between.